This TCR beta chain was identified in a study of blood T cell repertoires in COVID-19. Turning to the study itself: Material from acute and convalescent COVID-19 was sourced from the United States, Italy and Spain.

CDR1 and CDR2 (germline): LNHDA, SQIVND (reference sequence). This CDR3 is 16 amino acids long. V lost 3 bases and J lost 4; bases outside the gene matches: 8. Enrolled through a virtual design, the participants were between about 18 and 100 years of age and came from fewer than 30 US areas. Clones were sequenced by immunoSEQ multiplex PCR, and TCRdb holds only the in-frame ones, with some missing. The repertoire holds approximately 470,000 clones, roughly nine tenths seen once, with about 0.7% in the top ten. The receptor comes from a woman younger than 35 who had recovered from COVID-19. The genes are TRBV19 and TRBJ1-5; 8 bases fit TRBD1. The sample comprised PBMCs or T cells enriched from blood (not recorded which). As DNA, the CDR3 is TGTGCCAGTAGTATCCAGTCAGGGGGCGGGAATCAGCCCCAGCATTTT. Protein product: CASSIQSGGGNQPQHF.